This record concerns one T cell receptor (beta chain) sequence. Its antigen remains unknown. Both 60 Vbeta primers and 13 Jbeta primers went into the PCR. Measured with immunoSEQ multiplex PCR; TCRdb has only the in-frame clones, and not every one. The data contain 90,000 to 100,000 clones, about 62% of them seen just once; the ten biggest clones take up 3% to 5%. Germline V gene lookup returns CDR1 MNHEY and CDR2 SMNVEV (reference sequence). CDR3 length: 15 amino acids. Losses at the gene ends were 5 bases for V and 2 bases for J; bases not matched to a gene: 3. This record comes from a study of cytomegalovirus exposure and HLA in healthy donors. Findings and caveats of the study: It emerged from a later analysis that several of the most significant clusters appeared to be linked to common viral pathogens.

The receptor comes from a man aged 30 to 39 in good health and CMV-seronegative. Material for sequencing was PBMCs. The J gene is TRBJ2-7, the V gene TRBV27; 13 bases agree with TRBD2. CDR3 bases: TGTGCCAGCAGTCGACTAGCGGGGGGTACCTACGAGCAGTACTTC. Its translation is CASSRLAGGTYEQYF.